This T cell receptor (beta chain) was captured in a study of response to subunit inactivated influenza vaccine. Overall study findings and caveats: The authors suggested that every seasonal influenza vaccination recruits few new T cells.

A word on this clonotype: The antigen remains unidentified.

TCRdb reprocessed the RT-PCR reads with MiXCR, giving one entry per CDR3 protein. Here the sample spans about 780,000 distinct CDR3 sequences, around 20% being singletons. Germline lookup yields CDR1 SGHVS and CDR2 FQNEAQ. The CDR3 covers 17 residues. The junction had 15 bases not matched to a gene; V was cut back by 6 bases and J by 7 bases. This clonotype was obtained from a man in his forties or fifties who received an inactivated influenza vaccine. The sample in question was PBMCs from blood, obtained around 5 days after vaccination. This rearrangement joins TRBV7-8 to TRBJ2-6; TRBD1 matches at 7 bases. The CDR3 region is CASRKAWTGGRANVLTF. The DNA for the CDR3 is TGTGCCAGCAGGAAAGCATGGACAGGCGGCAGAGCCAACGTCCTGACTTTC.